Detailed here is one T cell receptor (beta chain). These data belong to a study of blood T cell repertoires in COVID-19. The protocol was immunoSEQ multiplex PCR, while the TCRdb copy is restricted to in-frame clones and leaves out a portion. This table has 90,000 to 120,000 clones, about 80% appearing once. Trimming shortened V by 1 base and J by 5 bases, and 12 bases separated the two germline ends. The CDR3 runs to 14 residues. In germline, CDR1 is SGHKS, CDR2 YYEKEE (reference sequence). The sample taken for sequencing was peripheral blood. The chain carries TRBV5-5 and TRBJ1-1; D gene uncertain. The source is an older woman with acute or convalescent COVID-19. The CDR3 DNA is TGTGCCAGCAGCTTGTGGAGGGTGGGGACTGAAGCTTTCTTT. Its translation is CASSLWRVGTEAFF.